Presented here are 14 T cell receptor beta chains from one specimen sequenced in a study of neurological immune-mediated disorders. TCRdb re-called the 5' RACE reads with MiXCR, one entry per CDR3 protein. The sample has approximately 30,000 distinct CDR3 sequences; about 6.2% are singletons. Sequenced: PBMCs. These TCRs come from a woman in her forties or fifties in good health.

There are many counts of this clonotype. This rearrangement joins TRBV19 to TRBJ1-5; D uncertain. The V gene lost 3 bases and the J gene lost 0 bases, with 9 bases spanning the gap. Germline V lookup: CDR1 LNHDA, CDR2 SQIVND (reference sequence). The CDR3 has 15 residues. In DNA form, the CDR3 reads TGTGCCAGTAGTATGAAGGGATATAGCAATCAGCCCCAGCATTTT. Translation: CASSMKGYSNQPQHF.

This clonotype was observed many times. The chain has TRBV28 and TRBJ1-2, with D tentatively TRBD1 (5 bases). This CDR3 spans 14 amino acids. Per germline, CDR1 MDHEN and CDR2 SYDVKM. The V gene lost 3 bases and the J gene lost 8 bases, with 16 bases spanning the gap. CDR3 amino acids: CASSFRAGDGGYTF. Written as DNA, the CDR3 is TGTGCCAGCAGTTTTCGGGCGGGGGATGGCGGCTACACCTTC.

This clonotype was picked up many times. The chain carries TRBV5-5 and TRBJ2-7; 10 nucleotides line up with TRBD2. This CDR3 has 17 amino acids. Trimming at V came to 0 bases and at J to 1 base, leaving 7 bases not matched to a gene. Germline V lookup: CDR1 SGHKS, CDR2 YYEKEE (reference sequence). The CDR3 bases are TGTGCCAGCAGCTTGGCGGCTAGCGGGAGTTGGTCCTACGAGCAGTACTTC. Translated, it gives CASSLAASGSWSYEQYF. Full variable domain (remainder filled in from reference TRBV5-5 and TRBJ2-7): DAGVTQSPTHLIKTRGQQVTLRCSPISGHKSVSWYQQVLGQGPQFIFQYYEKEERGRGNFPDRFSARQFPNYSSELNVNALLLGDSALYLCASSLAASGSWSYEQYFGPGTRLTVT.

There are many counts of this clonotype. The rearrangement links TRBV29-1 to TRBJ1-1, with no clear D. The V gene lost 6 bases and the J gene lost 0 bases, with 11 bases spanning the gap. The germline V gene encodes CDR1 SQVTM and CDR2 ANQGSEA. The CDR3 consists of 13 residues. In DNA form, the CDR3 reads TGCAGCGTAGGAGAGGGCCTGAACACTGAAGCTTTCTTT. It encodes CSVGEGLNTEAFF.

This clonotype was seen at least ten times. The chain's CDR3 is CASSLAGGTGGTTGELFF. The CDR3 nucleotides are TGTGCCAGCAGCTTAGCGGGTGGTACAGGAGGAACCACCGGGGAGCTGTTTTTT. The V call is TRBV7-8, the J call TRBJ2-2; D may be TRBD1 or TRBD2 (5 bases each). Trimming took 0 bases from V and 4 from J, leaving 18 bases between them. Germline V gene lookup returns CDR1 SGHVS and CDR2 FQNEAQ. This CDR3 comprises 18 residues.

This clonotype was counted at least ten times. The V call is TRBV14, the J call TRBJ2-2, with 12 bases identical to TRBD1. The germline gives CDR1 SGHDN, CDR2 FVKESK. The CDR3 runs 20 residues. The V gene end was trimmed by 0 bases and the J gene end by 7 bases; junction bases not matched to a gene: 15. CDR3 protein: CASSQEEGARDRGRLGELFF. The CDR3 bases are TGTGCCAGCAGCCAAGAGGAGGGGGCCCGGGACAGGGGGCGCCTCGGGGAGCTGTTTTTT.

This clonotype was recorded many times. The chain uses TRBV29-1 and TRBJ1-1, with D possibly matching TRBD1 (5 bases). The V gene's germline CDR1 is SQVTM and CDR2 ANQGSEA. Trimming took off 6 bases at V and 4 bases at J, with 9 bases between the two ends. The CDR3 is 11 amino acids. CDR3 coding DNA: TGCAGCGTGTTTGGGGGCACTGAAGCTTTCTTT. This gives the protein CSVFGGTEAFF.

This clonotype was detected ten times or more. The CDR3 reads CASSLQGRGRTDTQYF. CDR3 in DNA: TGTGCCAGCAGCTTACAGGGGCGAGGGCGCACAGATACGCAGTATTTT. The chain has TRBV9 and TRBJ2-3, with 7 bases lining up with TRBD1. Germline loops: CDR1 SGDLS, CDR2 YYNGEE. The CDR3 runs 16 residues. V lost 4 bases, J lost 1 base, and 9 bases stayed unmatched.

This clonotype was picked up many times. The gene calls are TRBV5-1 and TRBJ1-5; 9 nucleotides line up with TRBD1. The CDR3 runs 14 residues. CDR1 and CDR2 (germline): SGHRS, YFSETQ. Germline trimming cut 4 bases from V and 4 bases from J; bases unmatched to any gene: 3. The chain's CDR3 is CASSPGTGNQPQHF. The CDR3 DNA reads TGCGCCAGCAGCCCGGGGACAGGGAATCAGCCCCAGCATTTT.

This clonotype was observed a few times. The J gene is TRBJ2-1, the V gene TRBV19; 9 bases agree with TRBD2. J lost 9 bases, V lost 0 bases, and 3 bases had no gene match. The CDR3 consists of 14 residues. Germline V gene lookup returns CDR1 LNHDA and CDR2 SQIVND (reference sequence). CDR3 in amino acids: CASSIEAGGREQFF. CDR3 DNA: TGTGCCAGTAGTATAGAGGCGGGGGGGCGTGAGCAGTTCTTC.

This clonotype was seen at least ten times. Written as DNA, the CDR3 is TGTGCCAGCAGTTTAGGGACAGTCTCGTTGGAGTACTTC. Translating it yields CASSLGTVSLEYF. The rearrangement links TRBV28 to TRBJ2-7; 7 bases align to TRBD1. Germline loops: CDR1 MDHEN, CDR2 SYDVKM. J lost 11 bases, V lost 2 bases, and 9 bases had no gene match. The CDR3 is 13 amino acids.

This clonotype was detected many times. V usage is TRBV7-7 and J usage is TRBJ1-6, with TRBD1 identical over 7 bases. Per germline, CDR1 SSHAT and CDR2 FNYEAQ (reference sequence). The CDR3 runs 15 residues. J was trimmed by 7 bases and V by 2 bases; bases with no gene match: 5. The CDR3 region is CASSLTTGYNSPLHF. The DNA of the CDR3 is TGTGCCAGCAGCTTAACGACAGGGTACAATTCACCCCTCCACTTT.

This clonotype was counted ten times or more. The V gene is TRBV6-5, the J gene TRBJ2-5; D unclear. Germline V CDR1 and CDR2: MNHEY, SVGAGI. V lost 6 bases and J 4 bases, leaving 24 bases between the germline ends. The CDR3 runs 17 residues. Here the CDR3 reads CASRHYPLETSGETQYF. CDR3 nucleotides: TGTGCCAGCAGACATTACCCCCTCGAGACGTCGGGAGAGACCCAGTACTTC.

This clonotype was observed many times. This chain joins TRBV27 and TRBJ2-1; 8 bases fit TRBD2. Germline CDR1 reads MNHEY; CDR2 reads SMNVEV (reference sequence). The CDR3 spans 15 residues. Trimming at V came to 6 bases and at J to 6 bases, leaving 10 bases not matched to a gene. CDR3 nucleotides: TGTGCCAGCAGCAACACCGGGACTAGGCTCAATGAGCAGTTCTTC. Translation gives CASSNTGTRLNEQFF.